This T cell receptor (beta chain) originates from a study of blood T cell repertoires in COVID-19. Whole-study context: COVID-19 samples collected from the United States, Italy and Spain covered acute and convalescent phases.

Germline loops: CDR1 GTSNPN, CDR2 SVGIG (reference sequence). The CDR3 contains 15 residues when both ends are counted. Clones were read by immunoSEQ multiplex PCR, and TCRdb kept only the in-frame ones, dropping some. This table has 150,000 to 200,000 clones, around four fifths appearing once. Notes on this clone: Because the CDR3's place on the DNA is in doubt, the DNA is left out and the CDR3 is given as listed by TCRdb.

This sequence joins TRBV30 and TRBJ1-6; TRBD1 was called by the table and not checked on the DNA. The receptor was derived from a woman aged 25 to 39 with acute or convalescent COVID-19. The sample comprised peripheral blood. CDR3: CAWLSGQGRNSPLHF.